This T cell receptor (beta chain) came from a study of Graves' ophthalmopathy and Graves' hyperthyroidism. Study conclusions and caveats: Most thyroid clonotypes with frequency above 0.001 were detected in blood too.

This clonotype was seen a handful of times. What it binds is unknown. Investigators amplified TCR beta CDR3 regions from RNA transcripts. HTBI primers primed a first-round RT-PCR, and a second-round multiplex PCR followed. Via MiXCR, TCRdb re-called the multiplex PCR reads, giving one row per CDR3 protein. The data show about 550,000 distinct CDR3 sequences, less than 40% seen once. Thyroid ultrasound, orbital computed tomography, TRAb, serum thyroxine and clinical symptoms formed the basis of diagnosis. This CDR3 is built from 15 residues. Trimming removed 5 bases from V and 6 bases from J, with 20 bases in between.

The V gene is TRBV12-3 or TRBV12-4, the J gene TRBJ2-7; a weak D match, TRBD1 (6 bases). This TCR came from an adult man with Graves' hyperthyroidism. Sequencing was performed on peripheral blood or thyroid tissue (not recorded which). CDR3 bases: TGTGCCAGCAGTGAACAGGGTGGAGGTAATAGCGAGCAGTACTTC. Translating it yields CASSEQGGGNSEQYF.